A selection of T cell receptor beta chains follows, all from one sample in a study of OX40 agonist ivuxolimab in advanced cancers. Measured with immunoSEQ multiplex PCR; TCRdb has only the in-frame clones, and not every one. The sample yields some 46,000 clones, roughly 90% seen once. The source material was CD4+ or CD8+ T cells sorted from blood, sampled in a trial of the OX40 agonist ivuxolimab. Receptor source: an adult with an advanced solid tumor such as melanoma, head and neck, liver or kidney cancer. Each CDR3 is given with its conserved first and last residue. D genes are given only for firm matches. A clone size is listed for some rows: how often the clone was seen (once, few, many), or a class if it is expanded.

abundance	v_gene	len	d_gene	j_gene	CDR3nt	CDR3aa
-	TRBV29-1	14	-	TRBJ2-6	TGCAGCGTTCTCGGGATCTCTGGGGCCAACGTCCTGACTTTC	CSVLGISGANVLTF
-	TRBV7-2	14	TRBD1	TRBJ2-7	TGTGCCAGCAGCTTAAACAGGGGGTTCTACGAGCAGTACTTC	CASSLNRGFYEQYF
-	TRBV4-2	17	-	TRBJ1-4	TGTGCCAGCAGCCCCCTGCCCTTAGGTTCAACTAATGAAAAACTGTTTTTT	CASSPLPLGSTNEKLFF
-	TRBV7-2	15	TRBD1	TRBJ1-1	TGTGCCAGCAGCCCTGCGCGAGGGGGCGGGTCTGAAGCTTTCTTT	CASSPARGGGSEAFF
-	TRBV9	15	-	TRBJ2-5	TGTGCCAGCAGCGGAAGCGGGCGGGTGTTGGAGACCCAGTACTTC	CASSGSGRVLETQYF
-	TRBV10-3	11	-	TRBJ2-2	TGTGCCACCAACAAGGCCGGGGAGCTGTTTTTT	CATNKAGELFF
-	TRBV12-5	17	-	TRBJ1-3	TGTGCTAGTGGTTTCTCACTCAGGCTTAGCTCTGGAAACACCATATATTTT	CASGFSLRLSSGNTIYF
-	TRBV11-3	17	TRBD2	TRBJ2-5	TGTGCCAGCAGCGTCGGGGGGGCCGCAAACCGGCAAGAGACCCAGTACTTC	CASSVGGAANRQETQYF
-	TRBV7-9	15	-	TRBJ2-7	TGTGCCAGCAGCCCCAGGACGACGGGAGCTTACGAGCAGTACTTC	CASSPRTTGAYEQYF
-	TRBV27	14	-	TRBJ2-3	TGTGCCAGCAGTCTCCGGGCCCAAACAGATACGCAGTATTTT	CASSLRAQTDTQYF
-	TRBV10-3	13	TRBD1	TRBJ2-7	TGTGCCATCATGGGACAGGAGAACTACGAGCAGTACTTC	CAIMGQENYEQYF
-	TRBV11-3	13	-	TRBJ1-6	TGTGCCAGCAGCATGGGAGATAATTCACCCCTCCACTTT	CASSMGDNSPLHF
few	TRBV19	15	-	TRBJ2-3	TGTGCCAGTAGTATTGGGCCAGTTGCCACAGATACGCAGTATTTT	CASSIGPVATDTQYF
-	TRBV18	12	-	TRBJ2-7	TGTGCCAGCTCACCGGGATCCTACGAGCAGTACTTC	CASSPGSYEQYF
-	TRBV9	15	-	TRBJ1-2	TGTGCCAGCAGCCTGGGGCCCGGGCCTGGCTATGGCTACACCTTC	CASSLGPGPGYGYTF
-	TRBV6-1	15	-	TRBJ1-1	TGTGCCAGCAGTGAAGGAGTATCGATGAACACTGAAGCTTTCTTT	CASSEGVSMNTEAFF
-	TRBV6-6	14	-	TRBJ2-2	TGTGCCAGCAGGGACATATCGAACACCGGGGAGCTGTTTTTT	CASRDISNTGELFF
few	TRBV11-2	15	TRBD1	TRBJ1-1	TGTGCCAGCAGCGCAGAACAGGGGGCAGAAACTGAAGCTTTCTTT	CASSAEQGAETEAFF
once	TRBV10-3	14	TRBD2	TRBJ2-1	TGTGCCATCAGTGGGGCTAGCGGGAGAAATGAGCAGTTCTTC	CAISGASGRNEQFF
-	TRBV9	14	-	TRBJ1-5	TGTGCCAGCGCTATAGGACCTTCGAGGCAGCCCCAGCATTTT	CASAIGPSRQPQHF
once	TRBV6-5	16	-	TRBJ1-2	TGTGCCAGCAGTTACTCCCCCTACGGGGGGGGTAATGGCTACACCTTC	CASSYSPYGGGNGYTF
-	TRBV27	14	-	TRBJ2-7	TGTGCCAGCCACCCGGGACCCCTCGCCTACGAGCAGTACTTC	CASHPGPLAYEQYF
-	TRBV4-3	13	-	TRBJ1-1	TGCGCCAGCAGCCAAATATTTGGCACTGAAGCTTTCTTT	CASSQIFGTEAFF
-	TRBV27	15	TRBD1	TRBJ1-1	TGTGCCAGCAGTAGTGGGACAGGCTTGAAAACTGAAGCTTTCTTT	CASSSGTGLKTEAFF
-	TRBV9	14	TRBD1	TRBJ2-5	TGTGCCAGCAGCGTAACAGGGGGCGGAGAGACCCAGTACTTC	CASSVTGGGETQYF
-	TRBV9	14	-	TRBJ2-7	TGTGCCAGCAGCGTAGTGCCTCAATCCTACGAGCAGTACTTC	CASSVVPQSYEQYF
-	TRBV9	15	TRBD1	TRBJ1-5	TGTGCCAGCAGCGTAGGACAGGGGGGAAATCAGCCCCAGCATTTT	CASSVGQGGNQPQHF
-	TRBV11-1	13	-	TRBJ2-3	TGTGCCAGCAGCTCGCAGGGGAGGGATACGCAGTATTTT	CASSSQGRDTQYF
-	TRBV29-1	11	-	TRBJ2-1	TGCAGCGTTGAAGGTTTTCCTGAGCAGTTCTTC	CSVEGFPEQFF
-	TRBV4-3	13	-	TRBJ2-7	TGCGCCAGCAGCCAATCGCAGGCCTACGAGCAGTACTTC	CASSQSQAYEQYF
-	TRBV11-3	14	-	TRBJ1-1	TGTGCCAGCAGCTTTTCGGGGGAGGGGGCTGAAGCTTTCTTT	CASSFSGEGAEAFF
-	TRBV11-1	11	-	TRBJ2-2	TGTGCCAGCAGCTTTACCGGGGAGCTGTTTTTT	CASSFTGELFF
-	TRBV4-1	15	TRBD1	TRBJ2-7	TGCGCCAGCAGCCCAACAGGGGGTCTGTCCTACGAGCAGTACTTC	CASSPTGGLSYEQYF
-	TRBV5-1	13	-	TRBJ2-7	TGCGCCAGCAGCTTGATAGGGGCCTACGAGCAGTACTTC	CASSLIGAYEQYF
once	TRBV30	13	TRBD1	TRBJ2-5	TGTGCCTCTTTGGGACAGACTCAAGAGACCCAGTACTTC	CASLGQTQETQYF
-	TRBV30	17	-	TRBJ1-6	TGTGCCTGGGGACGGGGACTCCTGCCTTTCCATAATTCACCCCTCCACTTT	CAWGRGLLPFHNSPLHF
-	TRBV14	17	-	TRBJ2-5	TGTGCTAGCAGCCAAGTCCCCCAGGGACATTTAGGAGAGACCCAGTACTTC	CASSQVPQGHLGETQYF
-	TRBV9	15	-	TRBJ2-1	TGTGCCAGTAGTCCAGGGGCGGACAAGTTCAATGAGCAGTTCTTC	CASSPGADKFNEQFF